This TCR beta chain was identified during a study of T cells in Graves' hyperthyroidism and ophthalmopathy. Trimming shortened V by 3 bases and J by 13 bases, and 25 bases separated the two germline ends. This CDR3 has 15 residues. Germline V gene data show CDR1 as DFQATT and CDR2 as SNEGSKA (reference sequence). Findings of the study overall: In simple terms, a model built on 13 V-J features told ophthalmopathy apart from stable hyperthyroidism. Ophthalmopathy got predicted by the model a median roughly six months before its onset.

Amplification yielded TCR beta CDR3 regions, with RNA transcripts as the source. A set of HTBI primers served as the primers for a first-round RT-PCR of the TCR CDR3. TCRdb reprocessed the multiplex PCR reads via MiXCR and lists one record per CDR3 protein. The table includes a few hundred thousand distinct CDR3 sequences, 15% to 18% detected once. This clonotype has just a few counts. Antigen: not known. A lack of ophthalmopathy progression within 18 months defined stable Graves' hyperthyroidism. Material: blood. The genes are TRBV20-1 and TRBJ2-1; perhaps TRBD2 as D (6 bases). The sequence derives from a woman aged 25 to 45 with Graves' hyperthyroidism. The CDR3 DNA sequence: TGCAGTGCTAGGGGAGCCGGGGGTTCAGGCAAAGTCCAGTTCTTC. As protein: CSARGAGGSGKVQFF.